One TCR beta chain is described in this entry. No cognate antigen has been identified for it. It is likely a read error, because the conserved phenylalanine at the end of the CDR3 is missing. The roughly 39 donors, aged about 6 to 100 years, were systemically healthy Caucasian individuals from Russia. Each donor gave roughly 9 milliliters of peripheral blood, drawn into EDTA-treated Vacutainer tubes. Ficoll-Paque density-gradient centrifugation was used to isolate PBMCs, with at least 6.5 million obtained per sample. Total RNA was extracted from PBMCs with Trizol reagent, with at least 5 micrograms obtained per sample. The percentages of naive CD45RAhigh/CD27high T cells were determined by flow cytometry on a PBMC aliquot from every donor. This entry belongs to a study of blood T cells in healthy people across ages (dated by TCRdb to 2013 to 2016). Concerning the study at large: In model experiments, template switching captured about one uniquely barcoded TCR beta cDNA molecule for every two T cells. The study measured age-related changes in TCR beta repertoire diversity using deep sequencing normalized with unique cDNA molecular identifiers. The donors were divided into four age groups: young (average around 17 years), middle-aged (about 39), aged (about 56) and long-lived (82). For two donors (one aged 18 to 30 and one aged 80 or older), the study analyzed two additional independent replicas of 1 million unique cDNA reads from the same blood draw. Results and caveats for the whole study, not just this receptor: The long-lived group showed more naive CD4+ T cells, fewer expanded clones and increased TCR diversity than the aged group, suggesting age selection. Observed TCR beta diversity correlated strongly with the percentage of naive T cells measured by flow cytometry. Observed TCR beta diversity per million T cells fell roughly linearly with age, and a significant reduction was already apparent by age around 39. Because profiling used bulk unsorted PBMCs, naive and antigen-experienced compartments could not be compared conclusively. Estimates of total diversity from one million sequenced T cells were regarded as lower bounds and underestimates. Donor CMV infection status was unknown, potentially confounding age-related changes in expanded clonotypes.

The receptor library was made with 5' RACE. Sequenced on an Illumina HiSeq 2500. A second PCR of roughly 7 to 11 cycles was performed with a sample-barcoded 5' primer and a J-beta primer mix. A unique molecular identifier was introduced onto each TCR beta cDNA molecule by a template-switch 5' adaptor carrying 12 random nucleotides. At least 2.5 million CDR3-containing paired-end reads were obtained from each sample. All of the RNA was converted into first-strand cDNA using the Mint cDNA synthesis kit, with a TRBC-specific oligonucleotide serving as the primer. Following uracil-DNA glycosylase treatment, a first 18-cycle PCR with universal primers M1SS and BC2_uni_R was performed on all cDNA. Regarding the original processing steps: Each sample was normalized by randomly selecting 1 million high-quality reads, each carrying a distinct molecular identifier. Reads sharing molecular identifiers were discarded rather than binned into consensus sequences. MiTCR, set to a Q25 quality threshold and the strictest error-elimination algorithm, was used for CDR3 identification, clonotype clustering and error correction. A nonparametric unseen species model with Euler transformation was used to estimate lower-bound total TCR beta diversity. The raw public reads went through TCRdb reprocessing: fastp at Q25, MiXCR clone calling, in-frame beta chains kept. Rows merge per CDR3 protein into single entries with the most common DNA and genes. The V and J calls were determined by TCRdb, not by the authors. This sample lists fewer than 650,000 distinct CDR3 sequences; 27% were detected once. The leading ten clones occupy under 4.5% of the sample.

The junction carries 10 bases between V and J, which are trimmed by 5 bases and 2 bases respectively. Including both end residues, the CDR3 is 13 amino acids long. The kept DNA is CDR3 alone, 39 bases in frame from the first base. CDR1 SEHNR and CDR2 FQNEAQ were looked up in the germline V gene (reference sequence). These data were also reused for a study on T cells of mothers and their children. The second source states: The donors were nine systemically healthy Caucasian individuals, made up of three mothers and their six children. cDNA synthesis used all of the extracted RNA, with approximately 1.4 ug of RNA in each 15 ul reaction. In the second PCR, the M1S primer added sample barcodes and 2-4 random nucleotides. Over 8 million TCR beta CDR3 reads were obtained for each mother, and about 3 million reads were obtained for each child. Thymic selection similarly shapes TCR recombination output in related and unrelated pairs, with minor effect from inherited differences. Normalized repertoire overlap in related mother-child pairs was always slightly higher than in unrelated mother-child pairs, but the difference was never significant. With a sensitivity of approximately 92 clones per million clonotypes, no persistent microchimeric T cell clones were detected. The study used deep NGS to compare TCR beta repertoires of mothers and children, seeking features distinguishing related mother-child pairs from unrelated individuals. On average, the children were roughly 10 +/- 4 years old, while the mothers were about 40 +/- 4 years old. Libraries were sequenced on Illumina HiSeq 2000 with 100+100 nt paired-end reads after adapter ligation with NEBNext reagents. To prevent cross-contamination, the mother and child libraries were prepared one month apart and sequenced in separate runs. Each donor had between about 450,000 and 2,100,000 distinct TCR beta clonotypes identified. Naive TCR beta clonotypes were estimated from low-frequency clonotypes matched to each donor's FACS-determined naive share, without sorting.

This clonotype was obtained from a boy aged 2 to 10 in good health. This chain is built from TRBV7-9 and TRBJ2-7, and the D gene may be TRBD1, 6 bases matching. The sample consisted of blood. The encoded CDR3 is CASSPRTAYEQYL. Here is the DNA: TGTGCCAGCAGCCCCCGGACAGCCTACGAGCAGTACCTC.